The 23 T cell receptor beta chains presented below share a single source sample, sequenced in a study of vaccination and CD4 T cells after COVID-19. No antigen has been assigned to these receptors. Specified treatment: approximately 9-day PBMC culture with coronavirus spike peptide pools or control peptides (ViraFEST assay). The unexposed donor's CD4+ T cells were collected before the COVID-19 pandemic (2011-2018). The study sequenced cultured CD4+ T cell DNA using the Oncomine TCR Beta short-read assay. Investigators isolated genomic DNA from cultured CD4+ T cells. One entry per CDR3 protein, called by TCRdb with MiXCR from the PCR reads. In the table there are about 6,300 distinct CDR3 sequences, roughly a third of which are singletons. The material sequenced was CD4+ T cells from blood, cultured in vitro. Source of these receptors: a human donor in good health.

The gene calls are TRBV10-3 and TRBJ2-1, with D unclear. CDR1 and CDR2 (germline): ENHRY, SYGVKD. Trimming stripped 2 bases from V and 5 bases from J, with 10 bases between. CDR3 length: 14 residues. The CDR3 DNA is TGTGCCATCAGTGAGCCTAACACGGACAATGAGCAGTTCTTC. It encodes CAISEPNTDNEQFF.

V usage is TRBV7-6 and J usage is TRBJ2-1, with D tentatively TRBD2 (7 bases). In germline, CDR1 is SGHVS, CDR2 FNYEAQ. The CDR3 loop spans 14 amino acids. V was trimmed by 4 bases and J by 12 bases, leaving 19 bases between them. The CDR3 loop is CASSSPWGGQGQFF. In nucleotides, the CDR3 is TGTGCCAGCAGCTCACCTTGGGGGGGCCAGGGGCAGTTCTTC.

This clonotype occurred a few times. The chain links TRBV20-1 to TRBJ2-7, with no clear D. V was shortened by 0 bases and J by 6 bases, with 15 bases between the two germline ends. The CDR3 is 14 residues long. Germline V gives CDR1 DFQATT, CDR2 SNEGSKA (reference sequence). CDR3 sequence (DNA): TGCAGTGCTAGAGAACCGATACTGAGCCTCGAGCAGTACTTC. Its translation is CSAREPILSLEQYF.

The DNA for the CDR3 is TGTGCCAGCAGCCGGGACAGGTCTTCTGTGTGGGCGCAGTATTTT. Translation: CASSRDRSSVWAQYF. J is TRBJ2-3 and V is TRBV27; 8 bases align to TRBD1. The CDR3 runs to 15 residues. The germline gives CDR1 MNHEY, CDR2 SMNVEV (reference sequence). Losses at the gene ends were 6 bases for V and 10 bases for J; bases not matched to a gene: 15.

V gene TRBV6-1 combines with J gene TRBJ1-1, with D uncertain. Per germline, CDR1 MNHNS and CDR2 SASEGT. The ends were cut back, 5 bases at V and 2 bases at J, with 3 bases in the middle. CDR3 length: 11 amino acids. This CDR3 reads CASSPNTEAFF. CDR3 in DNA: TGTGCCAGCAGTCCAAACACTGAAGCTTTCTTT.

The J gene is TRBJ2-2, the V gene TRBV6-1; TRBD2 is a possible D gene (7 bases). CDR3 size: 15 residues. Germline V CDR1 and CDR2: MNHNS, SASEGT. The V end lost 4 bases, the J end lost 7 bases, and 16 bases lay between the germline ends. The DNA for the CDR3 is TGTGCCAGCAGTGTCGGGGGGCGCGATGGCGGGGAGCTGTTTTTT. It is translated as CASSVGGRDGGELFF.

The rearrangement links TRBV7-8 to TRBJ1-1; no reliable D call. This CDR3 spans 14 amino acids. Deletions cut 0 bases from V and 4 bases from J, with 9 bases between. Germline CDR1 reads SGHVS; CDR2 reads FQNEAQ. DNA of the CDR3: TGTGCCAGCAGCTTAGCCGAGGGTCGCACTGAAGCTTTCTTT. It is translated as CASSLAEGRTEAFF.

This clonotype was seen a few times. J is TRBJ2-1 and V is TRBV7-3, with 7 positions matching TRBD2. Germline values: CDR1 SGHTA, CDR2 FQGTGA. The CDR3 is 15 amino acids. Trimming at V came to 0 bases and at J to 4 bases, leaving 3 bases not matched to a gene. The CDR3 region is CASSLTSGFYNEQFF. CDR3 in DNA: TGTGCCAGCAGCTTAACTAGCGGGTTTTACAATGAGCAGTTCTTC.

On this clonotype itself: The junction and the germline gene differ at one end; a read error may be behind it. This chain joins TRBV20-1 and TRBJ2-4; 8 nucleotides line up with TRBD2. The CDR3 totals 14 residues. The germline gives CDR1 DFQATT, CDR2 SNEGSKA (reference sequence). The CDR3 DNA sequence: TGCAGTGCTAGTCGGCGGGAGGCCAAAAACATTCGGTACTTC. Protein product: CSASRREAKNIRYF.

CDR3 coding DNA: TGTGCCAGCAGCTTAGACAGGTTGGAGGAGACCCAGTACTTC. As protein: CASSLDRLEETQYF. The gene calls are TRBV7-2 and TRBJ2-5, with D possibly being TRBD1 (5 bases). This CDR3 spans 14 amino acids. The V gene's germline CDR1 is SGHTA and CDR2 FQGNSA. Trimming cost V 1 base and J 5 bases, with 11 bases left between them.

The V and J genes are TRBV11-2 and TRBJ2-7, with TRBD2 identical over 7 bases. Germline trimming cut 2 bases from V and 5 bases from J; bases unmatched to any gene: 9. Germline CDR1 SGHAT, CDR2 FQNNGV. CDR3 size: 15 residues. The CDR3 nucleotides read TGTGCCAGCAGCTTATCGCTAGCGGAGTCGAACGAGCAGTACTTC. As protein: CASSLSLAESNEQYF. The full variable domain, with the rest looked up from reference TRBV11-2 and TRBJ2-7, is EAGVAQSPRYKIIEKRQSVAFWCNPISGHATLYWYQQILGQGPKLLIQFQNNGVVDDSQLPKDRFSAERLKGVDSTLKIQPAKLEDSAVYLCASSLSLAESNEQYFGPGTRLTVT.

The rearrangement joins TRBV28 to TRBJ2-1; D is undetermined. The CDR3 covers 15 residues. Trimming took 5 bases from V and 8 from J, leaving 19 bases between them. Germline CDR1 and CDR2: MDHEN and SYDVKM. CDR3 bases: TGTGCCAGCAGTCTTGGACGTCCTGGGGTTGATGAGCAGTTCTTC. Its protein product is CASSLGRPGVDEQFF.

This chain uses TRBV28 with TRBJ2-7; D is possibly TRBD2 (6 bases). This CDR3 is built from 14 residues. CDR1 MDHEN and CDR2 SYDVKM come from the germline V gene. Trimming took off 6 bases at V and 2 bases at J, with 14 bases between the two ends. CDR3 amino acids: CASRSSGGTYEQYF. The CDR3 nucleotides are TGTGCCAGCAGGTCCAGTGGGGGGACCTACGAGCAGTACTTC.

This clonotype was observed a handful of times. The CDR3 sequence: CASSYDRTTYGYTF. The CDR3 nucleotides are TGTGCCAGCAGCTACGACCGAACCACTTATGGCTACACCTTC. V gene TRBV7-2 combines with J gene TRBJ1-2; no clear D gene. V gave up 4 bases and J gave up 5 bases, with 14 bases separating them. The germline V gene has CDR1 SGHTA and CDR2 FQGNSA. The CDR3 runs to 14 residues.

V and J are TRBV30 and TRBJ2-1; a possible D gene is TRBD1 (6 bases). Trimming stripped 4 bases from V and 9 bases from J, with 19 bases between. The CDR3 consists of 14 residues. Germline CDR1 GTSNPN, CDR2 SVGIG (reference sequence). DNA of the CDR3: TGTGCCTGGAACATATTCGAGGGGGTAGGTGAGCAGTTCTTC. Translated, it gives CAWNIFEGVGEQFF.

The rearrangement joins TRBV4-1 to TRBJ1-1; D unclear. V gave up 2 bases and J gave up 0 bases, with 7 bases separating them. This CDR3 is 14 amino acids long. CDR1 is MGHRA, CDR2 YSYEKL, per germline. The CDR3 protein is CASSQQRLNTEAFF. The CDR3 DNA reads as TGCGCCAGCAGCCAACAGAGGTTGAACACTGAAGCTTTCTTT.

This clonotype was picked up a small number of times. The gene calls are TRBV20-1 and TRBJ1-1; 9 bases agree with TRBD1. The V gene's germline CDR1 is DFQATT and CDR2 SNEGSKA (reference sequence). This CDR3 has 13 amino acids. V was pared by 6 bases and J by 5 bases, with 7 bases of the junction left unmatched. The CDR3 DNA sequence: TGCAGTGCGCCCCGACAGGGGGTGACTGAAGCTTTCTTT. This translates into CSAPRQGVTEAFF.

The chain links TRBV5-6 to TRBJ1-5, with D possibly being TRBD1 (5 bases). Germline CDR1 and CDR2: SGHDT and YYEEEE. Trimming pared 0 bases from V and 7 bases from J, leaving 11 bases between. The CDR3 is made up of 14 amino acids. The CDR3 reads CASSLADGDQPQHF. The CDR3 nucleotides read TGTGCCAGCAGCTTGGCCGACGGGGACCAGCCCCAGCATTTT. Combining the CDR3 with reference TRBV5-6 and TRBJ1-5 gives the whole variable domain DAGVTQSPTHLIKTRGQQVTLRCSPKSGHDTVSWYQQALGQGPQFIFQYYEEEERQRGNFPDRFSGHQFPNYSSELNVNALLLGDSALYLCASSLADGDQPQHFGDGTRLSIL.

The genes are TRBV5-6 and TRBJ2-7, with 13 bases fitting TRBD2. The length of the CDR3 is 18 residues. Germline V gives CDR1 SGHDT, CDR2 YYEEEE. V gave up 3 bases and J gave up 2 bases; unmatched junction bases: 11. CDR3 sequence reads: CASSSQGLAGLRTYEQYF. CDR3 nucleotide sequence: TGTGCCAGCAGCTCCCAGGGACTAGCGGGGTTGAGAACCTACGAGCAGTACTTC.

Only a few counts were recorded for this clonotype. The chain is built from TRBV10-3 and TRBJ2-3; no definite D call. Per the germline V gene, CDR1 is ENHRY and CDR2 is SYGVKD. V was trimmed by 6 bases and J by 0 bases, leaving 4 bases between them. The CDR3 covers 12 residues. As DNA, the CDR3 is TGTGCCATCAGAGGGAGCACAGATACGCAGTATTTT. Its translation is CAIRGSTDTQYF.

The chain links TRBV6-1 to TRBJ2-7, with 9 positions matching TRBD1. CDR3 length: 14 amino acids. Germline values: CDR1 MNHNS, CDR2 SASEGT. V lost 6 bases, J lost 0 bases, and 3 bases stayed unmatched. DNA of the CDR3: TGTGCCAGCAGGACAGGGGGGGGCTCCTACGAGCAGTACTTC. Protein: CASRTGGGSYEQYF.

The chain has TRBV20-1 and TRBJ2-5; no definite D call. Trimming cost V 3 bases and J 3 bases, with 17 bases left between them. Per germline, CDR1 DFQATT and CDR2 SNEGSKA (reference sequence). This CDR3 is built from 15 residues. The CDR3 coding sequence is TGCAGTGCTAGGGAATCGGGTCGACTCAAAGAGACCCAGTACTTC. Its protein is CSARESGRLKETQYF.

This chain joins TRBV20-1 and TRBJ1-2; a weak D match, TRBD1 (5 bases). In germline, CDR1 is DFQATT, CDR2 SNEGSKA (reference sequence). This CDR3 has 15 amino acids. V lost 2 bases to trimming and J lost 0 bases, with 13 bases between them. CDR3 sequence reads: CSARRGLSSNYGYTF. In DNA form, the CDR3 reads TGCAGTGCTAGAAGGGGACTGAGTTCTAACTATGGCTACACCTTC.